The entry below gives a single T cell receptor beta chain sequence along with its context. CDR3 size: 16 residues. Germline CDR1 is SGHTA and CDR2 is FQGTGA. Trimming took 5 bases from V and 1 from J; bases not matched to a gene: 3. The sample originates from a study of blood T cell repertoires in COVID-19. Using immunoSEQ multiplex PCR, the repertoire was profiled, and TCRdb retains in-frame clones only, with some absent. The sample consists of fewer than 500,000 clones, approximately 90% of them appearing once. Sequencing was carried out using PBMCs or T cells enriched from blood (not recorded which). The receptor comes from a woman younger than 30 who had recovered from COVID-19. This chain uses TRBV7-3 with TRBJ2-3; 13 positions agree with TRBD2. CDR3 in DNA: TGTGCCAGCAGCCGCGGACTAGCGGGGGGCACAGATACGCAGTATTTT. Translating gives CASSRGLAGGTDTQYF.